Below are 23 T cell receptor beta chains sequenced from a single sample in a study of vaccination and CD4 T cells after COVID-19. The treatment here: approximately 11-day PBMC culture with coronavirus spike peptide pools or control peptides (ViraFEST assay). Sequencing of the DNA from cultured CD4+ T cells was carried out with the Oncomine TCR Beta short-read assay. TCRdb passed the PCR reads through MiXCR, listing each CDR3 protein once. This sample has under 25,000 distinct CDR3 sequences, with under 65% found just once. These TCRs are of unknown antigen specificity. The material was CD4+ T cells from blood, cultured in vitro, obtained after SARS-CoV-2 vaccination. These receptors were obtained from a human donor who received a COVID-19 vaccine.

The CDR3 DNA reads TGTGCCAGCAGTCTAGAGGGGGCGCGGAACGGAAACACCATATATTTT. Translating it yields CASSLEGARNGNTIYF. The chain couples TRBV2 to TRBJ1-3, with TRBD1 matching 7 bases. The V gene end was trimmed by 5 bases and the J gene end by 4 bases; junction bases not matched to a gene: 11. This CDR3 contains 16 residues. Germline assignment: CDR1 SNHLY and CDR2 FYNNEI. The entire variable domain, with the rest obtained from reference TRBV2 and TRBJ1-3, is as follows: EPEVTQTPSHQVTQMGQEVILRCVPISNHLYFYWYRQILGQKVEFLVSFYNNEISEKSEIFDDQFSVERPDGSNFTLKIRSTKLEDSAMYFCASSLEGARNGNTIYFGEGSWLTVV.

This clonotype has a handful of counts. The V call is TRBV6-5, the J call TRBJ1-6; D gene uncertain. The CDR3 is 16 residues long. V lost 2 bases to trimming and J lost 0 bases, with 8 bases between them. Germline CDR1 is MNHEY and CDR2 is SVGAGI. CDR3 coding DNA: TGTGCCAGCAGTTACAGCGGGAGCTCCTATAATTCACCCCTCCACTTT. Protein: CASSYSGSSYNSPLHF.

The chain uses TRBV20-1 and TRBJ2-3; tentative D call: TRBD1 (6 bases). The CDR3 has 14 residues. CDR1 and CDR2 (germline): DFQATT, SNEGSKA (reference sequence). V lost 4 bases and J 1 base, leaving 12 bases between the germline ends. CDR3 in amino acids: CSAIKGEGTDTQYF. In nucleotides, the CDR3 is TGCAGTGCTATAAAGGGGGAAGGCACAGATACGCAGTATTTT.

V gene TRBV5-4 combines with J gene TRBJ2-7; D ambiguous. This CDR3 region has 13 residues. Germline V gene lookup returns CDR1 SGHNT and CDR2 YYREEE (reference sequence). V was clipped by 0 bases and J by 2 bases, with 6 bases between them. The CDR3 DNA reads TGTGCCAGCAGCTTGGGCAGCGCCTACGAGCAGTACTTC. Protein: CASSLGSAYEQYF.

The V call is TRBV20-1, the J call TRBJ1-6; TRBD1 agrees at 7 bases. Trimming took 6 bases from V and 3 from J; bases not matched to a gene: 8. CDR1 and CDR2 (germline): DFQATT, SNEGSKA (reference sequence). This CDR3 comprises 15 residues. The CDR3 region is CSASPGGDYNSPLHF. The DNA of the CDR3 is TGCAGTGCAAGCCCAGGGGGGGACTATAATTCACCCCTCCACTTT.

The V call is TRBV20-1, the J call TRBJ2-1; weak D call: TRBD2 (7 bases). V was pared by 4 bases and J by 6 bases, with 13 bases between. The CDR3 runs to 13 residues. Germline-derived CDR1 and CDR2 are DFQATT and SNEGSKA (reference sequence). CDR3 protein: CSANYREGNEQFF. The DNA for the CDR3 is TGCAGTGCTAACTACAGGGAGGGCAATGAGCAGTTCTTC.

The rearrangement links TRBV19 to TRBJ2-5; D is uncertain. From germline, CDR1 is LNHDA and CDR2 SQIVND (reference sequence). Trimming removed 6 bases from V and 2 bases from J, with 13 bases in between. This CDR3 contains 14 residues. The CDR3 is CASSPGSLQETQYF. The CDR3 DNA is TGTGCCAGTAGCCCCGGGTCGTTACAAGAGACCCAGTACTTC.

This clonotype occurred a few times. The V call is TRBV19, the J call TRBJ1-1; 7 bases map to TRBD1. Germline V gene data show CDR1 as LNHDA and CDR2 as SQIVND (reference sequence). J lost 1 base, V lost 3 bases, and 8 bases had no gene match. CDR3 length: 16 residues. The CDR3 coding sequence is TGTGCCAGTAGTATTCGCCGGACAGGTCGGAACACTGAAGCTTTCTTT. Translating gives CASSIRRTGRNTEAFF.

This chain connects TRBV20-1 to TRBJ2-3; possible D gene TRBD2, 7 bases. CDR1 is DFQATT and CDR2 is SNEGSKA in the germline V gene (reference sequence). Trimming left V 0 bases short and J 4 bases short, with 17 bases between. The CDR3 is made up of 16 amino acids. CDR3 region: CSARDWAAGASDTQYF. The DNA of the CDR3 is TGCAGTGCTAGAGATTGGGCGGCGGGGGCTTCAGATACGCAGTATTTT.

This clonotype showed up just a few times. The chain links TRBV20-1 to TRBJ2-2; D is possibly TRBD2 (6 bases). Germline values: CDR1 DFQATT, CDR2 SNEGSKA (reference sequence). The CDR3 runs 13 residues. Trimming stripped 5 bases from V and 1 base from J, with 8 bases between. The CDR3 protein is CSALGGNTGELFF. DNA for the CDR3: TGCAGTGCTCTCGGGGGGAACACCGGGGAGCTGTTTTTT.

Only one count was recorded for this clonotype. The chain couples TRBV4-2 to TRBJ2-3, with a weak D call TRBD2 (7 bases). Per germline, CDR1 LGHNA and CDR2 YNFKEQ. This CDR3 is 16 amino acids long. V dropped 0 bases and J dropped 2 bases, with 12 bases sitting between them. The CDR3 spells CASSQDGRGATDTQYF. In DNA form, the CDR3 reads TGTGCCAGCAGCCAAGATGGTCGGGGGGCCACAGATACGCAGTATTTT.

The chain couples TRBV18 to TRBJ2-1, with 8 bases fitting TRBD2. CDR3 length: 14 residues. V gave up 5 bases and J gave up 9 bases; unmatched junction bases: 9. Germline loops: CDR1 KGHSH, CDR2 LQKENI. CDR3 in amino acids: CASSGVSGGGEQFF. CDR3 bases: TGTGCCAGCTCAGGGGTGAGCGGGGGAGGTGAGCAGTTCTTC. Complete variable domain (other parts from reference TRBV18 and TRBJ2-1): NAGVMQNPRHLVRRRGQEARLRCSPMKGHSHVYWYRQLPEEGLKFMVYLQKENIIDESGMPKERFSAEFPKEGPSILRIQQVVRGDSAAYFCASSGVSGGGEQFFGPGTRLTVL.

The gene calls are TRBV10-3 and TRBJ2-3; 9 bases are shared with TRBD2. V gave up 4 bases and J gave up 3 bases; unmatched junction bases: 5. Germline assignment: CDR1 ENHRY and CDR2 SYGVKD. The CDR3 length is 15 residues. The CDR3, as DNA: TGTGCCATCAGTGGAGCGGGGGGTGCGACAGATACGCAGTATTTT. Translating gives CAISGAGGATDTQYF.

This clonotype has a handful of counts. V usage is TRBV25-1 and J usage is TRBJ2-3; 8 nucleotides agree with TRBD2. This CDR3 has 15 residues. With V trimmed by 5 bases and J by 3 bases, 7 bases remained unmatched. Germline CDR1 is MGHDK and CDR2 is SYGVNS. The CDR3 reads CASSFTGGQTDTQYF. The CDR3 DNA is TGTGCCAGCAGTTTCACGGGGGGGCAAACAGATACGCAGTATTTT.

The CDR3 DNA reads TGTGCCAGCAGGAGGGGGCCAGGGAGGAATGAAAAACTGTTTTTT. Translated, it gives CASRRGPGRNEKLFF. The chain has TRBV2 and TRBJ1-4; 7 nucleotides align to TRBD1. Germline CDR1 is SNHLY and CDR2 is FYNNEI. Trimming at V came to 6 bases and at J to 5 bases, leaving 9 bases not matched to a gene. This CDR3 is 15 amino acids long.

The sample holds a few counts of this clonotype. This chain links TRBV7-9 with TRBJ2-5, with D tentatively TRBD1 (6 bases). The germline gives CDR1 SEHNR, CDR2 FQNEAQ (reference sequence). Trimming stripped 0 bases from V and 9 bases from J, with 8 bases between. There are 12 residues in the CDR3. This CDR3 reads CASSLAQGPQYF. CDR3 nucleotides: TGTGCCAGCAGCTTAGCACAGGGTCCCCAGTACTTC.

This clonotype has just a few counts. CDR3 DNA: TGTGCCAGTAGGAAGGGACAGGCCGAGTGGGAGCCCCAGCATTTT. Protein sequence: CASRKGQAEWEPQHF. The chain has TRBV19 and TRBJ1-5; 8 positions match TRBD1. Germline V gene lookup returns CDR1 LNHDA and CDR2 SQIVND (reference sequence). The CDR3 has 15 amino acids. With 6 bases clipped from V and 8 bases from J, the junction kept 12 bases outside the gene matches. Using reference TRBV19 and TRBJ1-5 for the parts outside the CDR3, the full variable domain is DGGITQSPKYLFRKEGQNVTLSCEQNLNHDAMYWYRQDPGQGLRLIYYSQIVNDFQKGDIAEGYSVSREKKESFPLTVTSAQKNPTAFYLCASRKGQAEWEPQHFGDGTRLSIL.

CDR3 region: CASSRDRGKSPLHF. CDR3 coding DNA: TGTGCCAGCTCACGAGACAGGGGGAAATCACCCCTCCACTTT. This rearrangement joins TRBV18 to TRBJ1-6; TRBD1 matches at 9 bases. Trimming at V came to 4 bases and at J to 10 bases, leaving 5 bases not matched to a gene. Germline lookup yields CDR1 KGHSH and CDR2 LQKENI. CDR3 size: 14 residues.

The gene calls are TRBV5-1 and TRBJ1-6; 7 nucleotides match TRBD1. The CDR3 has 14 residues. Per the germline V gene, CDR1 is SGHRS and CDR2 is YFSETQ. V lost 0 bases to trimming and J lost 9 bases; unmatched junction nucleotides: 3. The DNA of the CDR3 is TGCGCCAGCAGCTTGGCGGAGGGGGCTTCACCCCTCCACTTT. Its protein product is CASSLAEGASPLHF.

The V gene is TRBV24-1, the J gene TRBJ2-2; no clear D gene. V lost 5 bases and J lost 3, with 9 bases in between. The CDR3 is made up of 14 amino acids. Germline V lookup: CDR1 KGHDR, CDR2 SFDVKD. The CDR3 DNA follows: TGTGCCACCAGTGTGGGCAGATACACCGGGGAGCTGTTTTTT. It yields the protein CATSVGRYTGELFF.

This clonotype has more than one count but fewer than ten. CDR3 in amino acids: CSALDDRGLSSNEKLFF. The CDR3, as DNA: TGCAGTGCTCTCGATGACAGGGGGCTAAGCTCGAATGAAAAACTGTTTTTT. The rearrangement joins TRBV20-1 to TRBJ1-4, with 10 bases lining up with TRBD1. There are 17 residues in the CDR3. V shed 5 bases and J 5 bases; nucleotides not matched to a gene: 14. Germline values: CDR1 DFQATT, CDR2 SNEGSKA (reference sequence).

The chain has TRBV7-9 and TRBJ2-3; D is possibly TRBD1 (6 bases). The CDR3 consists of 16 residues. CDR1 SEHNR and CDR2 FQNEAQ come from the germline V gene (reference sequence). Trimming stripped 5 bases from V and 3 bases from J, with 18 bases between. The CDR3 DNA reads TGTGCCAGCAGCCTCCCCGTGGGGGCTGGTACAGATACGCAGTATTTT. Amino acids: CASSLPVGAGTDTQYF.

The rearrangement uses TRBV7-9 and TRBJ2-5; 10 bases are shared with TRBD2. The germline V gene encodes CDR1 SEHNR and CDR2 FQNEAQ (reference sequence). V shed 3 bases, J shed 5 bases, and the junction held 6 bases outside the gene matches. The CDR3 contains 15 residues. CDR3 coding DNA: TGTGCCAGCAGCTTGGCCAGCGGGGGGGCGGAGACCCAGTACTTC. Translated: CASSLASGGAETQYF.